These 9 T cell receptor beta chains were sequenced from one sample in a study of immune heterogeneity within non-small cell lung tumors. Template material for each sample was about 0.55 ug of bulk tumor genomic DNA. While surgery was under way, several biopsies spaced far apart were taken per primary tumor. Untreated, newly diagnosed non-small cell lung cancer patients underwent curative surgery. Multiplex PCR (32 V and 13 J primers) was used to amplify the TCR beta CDR3. TCRdb analysed the multiplex PCR reads with MiXCR anew, one entry per CDR3 protein. The profile shows around 12,000 distinct CDR3 sequences, about 20% of them singletons. What was sequenced was lung tumor tissue. These receptors were collected from a man in his fifties or sixties with non-small cell lung cancer.

V is TRBV7-3 and J is TRBJ2-7; D is tentatively TRBD1 or TRBD2 (6 bases each). V dropped 5 bases and J dropped 0 bases, with 11 bases sitting between them. The CDR3 covers 14 residues. Germline-derived CDR1 and CDR2 are SGHTA and FQGTGA. CDR3 amino acids: CASSPWGASYEQYF. The CDR3 DNA follows: TGTGCCAGCAGCCCGTGGGGGGCCTCCTACGAGCAGTACTTC.

The V gene is TRBV20-1, the J gene TRBJ2-5; 11 bases are shared with TRBD2. This CDR3 region has 15 residues. V gave up 6 bases and J gave up 0 bases; unmatched junction bases: 6. Looked up from germline, CDR1 is DFQATT and CDR2 is SNEGSKA (reference sequence). CDR3 nucleotide sequence: TGCAGTGCGGATGGGACTAGCGGTGACCAAGAGACCCAGTACTTC. The encoded protein is CSADGTSGDQETQYF.

The CDR3 region is CASSLEQVSYNEQFF. In DNA, the CDR3 is TGTGCCAGCAGCTTAGAGCAGGTCTCCTACAATGAGCAGTTCTTC. The chain couples TRBV11-2 to TRBJ2-1; D remains unclear. Per germline, CDR1 SGHAT and CDR2 FQNNGV. The CDR3 is 15 amino acids. Trimming shortened V by 0 bases and J by 0 bases, and 6 bases separated the two germline ends.

By sample fraction, this clonotype is medium-sized (0.01 to 0.1%). The chain is built from TRBV20-1 and TRBJ2-7; TRBD2 matches at 11 bases. Germline V CDR1 and CDR2: DFQATT, SNEGSKA (reference sequence). The trim removed 8 bases at V and 4 bases at J, leaving 1 base unmatched. The CDR3 is 11 amino acids. CDR3 DNA: TGCAGTCTAGCGGGAGGATACGAGCAGTACTTC. Protein product: CSLAGGYEQYF.

In nucleotides, the CDR3 is TGTGCCAGCAGCACCCAACCGAACACTGAAGCTTTCTTT. Translated: CASSTQPNTEAFF. V and J are TRBV6-4 and TRBJ1-1, with unresolved D. Trimming took 6 bases from V and 1 from J, leaving 9 bases between them. Germline CDR1 and CDR2: MRHNA and SNTAGT. The CDR3 has 13 residues.

This clonotype was seen ten or more times. The V gene is TRBV20-1, the J gene TRBJ2-7; TRBD1 matches at 10 bases. Germline values: CDR1 DFQATT, CDR2 SNEGSKA (reference sequence). This CDR3 region has 12 residues. Losses at the gene ends were 5 bases for V and 5 bases for J; bases not matched to a gene: 3. This chain's CDR3 is CSASGQGHEQYF. CDR3 in DNA: TGCAGTGCTTCGGGACAGGGGCACGAGCAGTACTTC.

This chain uses TRBV7-9 with TRBJ1-2; a possible D gene is TRBD1 (5 bases). Looked up from germline, CDR1 is SEHNR and CDR2 is FQNEAQ (reference sequence). Deletions cut 7 bases from V and 3 bases from J, with 18 bases between. The length of the CDR3 is 15 residues. CDR3 sequence reads: CASTLDILVHYGYTF. The CDR3 region has the DNA TGTGCCAGCACCTTGGACATCTTGGTTCACTATGGCTACACCTTC.

This clonotype was recorded only once. This chain links TRBV28 with TRBJ2-3, with TRBD2 matching 10 bases. Trimming took 6 bases from V and 5 from J; bases not matched to a gene: 8. Germline assignment: CDR1 MDHEN and CDR2 SYDVKM. This CDR3 comprises 15 residues. The CDR3 loop is CASSALAGAGDTQYF. DNA of the CDR3: TGTGCCAGCAGCGCCCTAGCGGGAGCTGGAGATACGCAGTATTTT.

The chain links TRBV5-1 to TRBJ1-4, with D perhaps TRBD1 (5 bases). Germline V gene sequence: CDR1 SGHRS, CDR2 YFSETQ. Trimming stripped 5 bases from V and 6 bases from J, with 17 bases between. The CDR3 is made up of 15 amino acids. The CDR3 DNA reads as TGCGCCAGCAGTTCCGAGGGGTCCTCTGATGAAAAACTGTTTTTT. Amino acid sequence: CASSSEGSSDEKLFF.